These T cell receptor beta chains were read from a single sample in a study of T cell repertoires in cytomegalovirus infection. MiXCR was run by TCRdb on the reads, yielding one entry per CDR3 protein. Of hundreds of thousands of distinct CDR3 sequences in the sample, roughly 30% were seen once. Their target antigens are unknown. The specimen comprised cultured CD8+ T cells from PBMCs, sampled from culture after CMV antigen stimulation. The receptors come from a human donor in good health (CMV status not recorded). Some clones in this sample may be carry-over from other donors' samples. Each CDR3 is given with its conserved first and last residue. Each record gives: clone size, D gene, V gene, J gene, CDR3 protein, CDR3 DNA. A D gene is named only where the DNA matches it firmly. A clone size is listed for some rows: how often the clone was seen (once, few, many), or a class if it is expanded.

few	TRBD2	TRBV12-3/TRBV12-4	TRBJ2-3	CASSRPWASGEVDTQYF	TGTGCCAGCAGTCGCCCTTGGGCTAGCGGGGAGGTAGATACGCAGTATTTT
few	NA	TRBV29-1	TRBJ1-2	CSAPTAYGYTF	TGCAGCGCCCCGACAGCATATGGCTACACCTTC
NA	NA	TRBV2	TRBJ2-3	CASSEVFGSPGKVDTQYF	TGTGCCAGCAGTGAGGTATTCGGGAGCCCGGGAAAGGTAGATACGCAGTATTTT
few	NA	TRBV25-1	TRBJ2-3	CASSGLVLGTDTQYF	TGTGCCAGCTCCGGGTTAGTCCTGGGCACAGATACGCAGTATTTT
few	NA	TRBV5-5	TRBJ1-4	CASIPPQGSNEKLFF	TGTGCCAGCATCCCCCCCCAGGGCTCAAATGAAAAACTGTTTTTT
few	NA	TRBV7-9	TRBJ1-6	CASSLGDGPSYNSPLHF	TGTGCCAGCAGCCTAGGAGACGGACCCTCCTATAATTCACCCCTCCACTTT
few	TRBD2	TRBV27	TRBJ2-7	CASSLLAGGREQYF	TGTGCCAGCAGTTTATTAGCGGGGGGCCGCGAGCAGTACTTC
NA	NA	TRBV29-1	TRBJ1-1	CSVRWGTEAFF	TGCAGCGTGAGGTGGGGCACTGAAGCTTTCTTT
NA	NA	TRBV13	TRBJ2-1	CASSLPSIYNEQFF	TGTGCCAGCAGCTTACCTAGCATTTACAATGAGCAGTTCTTC
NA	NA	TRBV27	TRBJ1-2	CASSLSPQGMGYTF	TGTGCCAGCAGTTTATCGCCGCAGGGGATGGGCTACACCTTC
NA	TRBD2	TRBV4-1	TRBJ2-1	CASSSQASGGANEQFF	TGCGCCAGCAGCTCCCAGGCTAGCGGGGGGGCCAATGAGCAGTTCTTC
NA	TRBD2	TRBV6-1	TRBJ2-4	CASSEGKRGDQNIQYF	TGTGCCAGCAGCGAAGGGAAGCGGGGGGACCAAAACATTCAGTACTTC
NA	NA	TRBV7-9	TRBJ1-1	CASSQLGAFF	TGTGCCAGCAGCCAACTTGGAGCTTTCTTT
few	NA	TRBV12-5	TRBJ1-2	CASGLLQGYGYTF	TGTGCTAGTGGTTTACTACAGGGCTATGGCTACACCTTC